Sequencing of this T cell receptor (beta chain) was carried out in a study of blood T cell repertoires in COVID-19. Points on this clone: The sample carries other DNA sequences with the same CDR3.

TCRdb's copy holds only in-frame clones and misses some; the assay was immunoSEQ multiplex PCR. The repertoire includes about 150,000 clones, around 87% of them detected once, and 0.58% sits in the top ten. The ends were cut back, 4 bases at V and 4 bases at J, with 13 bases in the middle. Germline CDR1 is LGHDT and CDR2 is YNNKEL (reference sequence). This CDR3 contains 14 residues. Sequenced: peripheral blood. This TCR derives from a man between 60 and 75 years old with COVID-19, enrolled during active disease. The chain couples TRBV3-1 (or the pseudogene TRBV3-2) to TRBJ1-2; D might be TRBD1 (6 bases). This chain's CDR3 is CASSPGQSPYGYTF. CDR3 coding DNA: TGTGCCAGCAGCCCCGGACAGTCACCCTATGGCTACACCTTC.